This T cell receptor (beta chain) was recovered during a study of cytomegalovirus exposure and HLA in healthy donors. General study results and limits: It was reported in a later analysis that an Asian-associated ancestry cluster showed fewer N-insertions than the 666-donor mean. Accurate predictions that matched the HLA-A and HLA-B alleles of most subjects were reportedly made from TCR beta sequences. Researchers catalogued about 150 TCR beta chains as cytomegalovirus-associated.

Details on this clone: Its antigen is not known. The sample holds other DNA sequences that translate to the same CDR3.

13 Jbeta primers and 60 Vbeta primers were used for the PCR. Produced via immunoSEQ multiplex PCR; TCRdb's table is partial and in-frame only. The table shows about 99,000 clones, with 78% occurring only once. Trimming removed 4 bases at V and 0 bases at J, with 4 bases between. The length of the CDR3 is 12 residues. The germline gives CDR1 PRHDT, CDR2 FYEKMQ (reference sequence). The source is a woman between 40 and 50 years old in good health and CMV-seronegative. The sequenced material came from PBMCs. This chain uses TRBV13 with TRBJ2-7, with D unclear. In nucleotides, the CDR3 is TGTGCCAGCAGCTCACACTCCTACGAGCAGTACTTC. It specifies CASSSHSYEQYF.